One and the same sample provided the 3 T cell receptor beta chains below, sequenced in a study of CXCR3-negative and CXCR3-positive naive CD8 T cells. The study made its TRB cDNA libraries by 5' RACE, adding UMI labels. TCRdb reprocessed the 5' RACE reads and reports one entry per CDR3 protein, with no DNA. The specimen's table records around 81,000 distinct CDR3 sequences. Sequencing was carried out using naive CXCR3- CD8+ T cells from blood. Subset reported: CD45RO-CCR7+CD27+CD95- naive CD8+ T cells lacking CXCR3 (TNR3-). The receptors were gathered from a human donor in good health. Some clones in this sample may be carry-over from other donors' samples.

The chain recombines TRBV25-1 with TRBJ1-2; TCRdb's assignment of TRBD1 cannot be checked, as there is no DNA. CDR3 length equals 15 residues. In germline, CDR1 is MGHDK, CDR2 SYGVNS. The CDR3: CASSARDSPNYGYTF.

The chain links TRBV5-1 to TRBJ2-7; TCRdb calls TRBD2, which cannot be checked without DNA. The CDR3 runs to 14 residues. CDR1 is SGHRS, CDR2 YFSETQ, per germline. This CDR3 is CASSLTSGDYEQYF.

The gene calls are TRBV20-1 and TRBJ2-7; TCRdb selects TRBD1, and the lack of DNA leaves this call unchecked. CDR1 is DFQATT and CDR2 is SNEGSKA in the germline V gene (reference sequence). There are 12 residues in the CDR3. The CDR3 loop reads CSARDYRDEQYF.